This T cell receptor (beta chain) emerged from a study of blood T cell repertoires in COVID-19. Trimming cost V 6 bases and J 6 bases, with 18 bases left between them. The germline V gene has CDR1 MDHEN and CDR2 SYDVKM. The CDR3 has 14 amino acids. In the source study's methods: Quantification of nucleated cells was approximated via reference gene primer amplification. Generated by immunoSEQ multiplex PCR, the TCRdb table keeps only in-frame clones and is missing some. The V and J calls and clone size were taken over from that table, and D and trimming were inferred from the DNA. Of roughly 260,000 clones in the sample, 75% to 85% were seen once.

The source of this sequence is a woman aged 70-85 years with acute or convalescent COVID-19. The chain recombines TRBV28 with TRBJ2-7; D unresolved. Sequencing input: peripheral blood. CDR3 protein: CASSLTSAVVEQYF. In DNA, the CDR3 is TGTGCCAGCAGCTTAACTTCGGCGGTGGTCGAGCAGTACTTC. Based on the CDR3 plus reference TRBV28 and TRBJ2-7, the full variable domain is DVKVTQSSRYLVKRTGEKVFLECVQDMDHENMFWYRQDPGLGLRLIYFSYDVKMKEKGDIPEGYSVSREKKERFSLILESASTNQTSMYLCASSLTSAVVEQYFGPGTRLTVT.